Below are 21 T cell receptor beta chains sequenced from a single sample in a study of blood T cell repertoires in COVID-19. TCRdb's copy holds only in-frame clones and misses some; the assay was immunoSEQ multiplex PCR. The data show 200,000 to 300,000 clones, 88% seen once. The sample comprised PBMCs or T cells enriched from blood (not recorded which). Receptor source: a woman aged 35 to 49 with acute COVID-19.

This clone occurred once. The rearrangement joins TRBV2 to TRBJ1-5; TRBD1 might be the D (6 bases). The CDR3 has 15 residues. Germline lookup yields CDR1 SNHLY and CDR2 FYNNEI. Trimming shortened V by 2 bases and J by 5 bases, and 13 bases separated the two germline ends. This CDR3 reads CASSERSGDHQPQHF. In nucleotides, the CDR3 is TGTGCCAGCAGTGAAAGGTCAGGGGATCATCAGCCCCAGCATTTT.

The CDR3 bases are TGTGCCAGCAGCGTACGGACAGGGACTTTCGGAGGCTACACCTTC. Translating gives CASSVRTGTFGGYTF. The chain combines TRBV5-4 with TRBJ1-2; 8 nucleotides agree with TRBD1. The CDR3 sequence is 15 residues long. Germline V gene data show CDR1 as SGHNT and CDR2 as YYREEE (reference sequence). The V segment lost 4 bases and the J segment 8 bases; nucleotides outside the gene matches: 13.

This clone was seen only once. This chain links TRBV5-1 with TRBJ2-7; D perhaps matches TRBD1 (6 bases). V lost 0 bases to trimming and J lost 7 bases, with 17 bases between them. CDR3 length equals 15 residues. In germline, CDR1 is SGHRS, CDR2 YFSETQ. The CDR3 spells CASSLGGGRFEEQYF. The CDR3 bases are TGCGCCAGCAGCTTGGGTGGGGGCCGTTTCGAGGAGCAGTACTTC.

The chain joins TRBV6-2 or TRBV6-3 to TRBJ1-2, with D tentatively TRBD1 (5 bases). CDR3 length equals 13 residues. V was cut by 5 bases and J by 5 bases, with 12 bases left in between. Germline CDR1 and CDR2: MNHEY and SVGEGT. The CDR3 coding sequence is TGTGCCAGCAGTAGCGGGGGACGGTATGGCTACACCTTC. Residues: CASSSGGRYGYTF.

The CDR3 nucleotides are TGTGCCAGCAGCTCTTCGTACGAGCAGTACGTC. Amino acids: CASSSSYEQYV. The V call is TRBV11-3, the J call TRBJ2-7, with unresolved D. V dropped 4 bases and J dropped 4 bases, with 5 bases sitting between them. This CDR3 has 11 residues. Germline CDR1 is SGHNT and CDR2 is YENEEA.

In DNA form, the CDR3 reads TGTGCCAGCCACAGCGGGGGATATGAAAAACTGTTTTTT. Residues: CASHSGGYEKLFF. J is TRBJ1-4 and V is TRBV2, with a weak D call TRBD1 (5 bases). This CDR3 is built from 13 residues. Trimming removed 8 bases from V and 6 bases from J, with 13 bases in between. Germline CDR1 SNHLY, CDR2 FYNNEI.

CDR3 sequence (DNA): TGTGCCAGCAGCTTGGTTCAGGGGGGTTATTCACCCCTCCACTTT. Its translation: CASSLVQGGYSPLHF. The chain couples TRBV5-5 to TRBJ1-6, with 7 bases that match TRBD1. J gave up 8 bases and V 0 bases, and 5 bases lay outside the gene matches. The CDR3 is 15 amino acids. CDR1 and CDR2 from the germline V gene are SGHKS and YYEKEE (reference sequence).

The J gene is TRBJ1-5, the V gene TRBV6-1, with 8 bases aligning to TRBD1. This CDR3 comprises 14 residues. Trimming cost V 3 bases and J 7 bases; bases outside gene matches: 5. Per germline, CDR1 MNHNS and CDR2 SASEGT. CDR3 loop: CASSDRGQGQPQHF. The CDR3 coding sequence is TGTGCCAGCAGTGACAGGGGGCAGGGGCAGCCCCAGCATTTT.

This rearrangement joins TRBV7-2 to TRBJ1-1; D remains unclear. The CDR3 runs 15 residues. CDR1 and CDR2 (germline): SGHTA, FQGNSA. Trimming pared 5 bases from V and 3 bases from J, leaving 16 bases between. CDR3 sequence reads: CASSPDNSGYTEAFF. The DNA for the CDR3 is TGTGCCAGCAGCCCCGACAATTCGGGATACACTGAAGCTTTCTTT.

The chain has TRBV21-1 and TRBJ2-7; the DNA was not used to check the table's D call, TRBD2. TRBV21-1 corresponds to a pseudogene. The CDR3 consists of 16 residues. The CDR3 DNA reads TGTGCCAGCAGCACCGCGAAAAGGAGGGGCCTCAACGAGCAGTACGTC. Its translation: CASSTAKRRGLNEQYV.

The chain combines TRBV10-3 with TRBJ1-3; D ambiguous. CDR3 size: 16 residues. CDR1 and CDR2 from the germline V gene are ENHRY and SYGVKD. The V end lost 0 bases, the J end lost 0 bases, and 9 bases lay between the germline ends. The CDR3 bases are TGTGCCATCAGTGAGTCGAGCTTTCCCTCTGGAAACACCATATATTTT. Protein product: CAISESSFPSGNTIYF.

The rearrangement links TRBV10-3 to TRBJ1-3; TRBD1 matches at 10 bases. The V gene's germline CDR1 is ENHRY and CDR2 SYGVKD. The CDR3 loop spans 16 amino acids. Trimming removed 3 bases from V and 0 bases from J; junction bases left unmatched: 2. CDR3 sequence reads: CAISEWDRGSGNTIYF. CDR3 DNA sequence: TGTGCCATCAGTGAATGGGACAGGGGCTCTGGAAACACCATATATTTT.

Here the CDR3 reads CASSLSRGPRSGGYTF. As DNA, the CDR3 is TGTGCCAGCAGTTTAAGCAGGGGTCCCCGGTCGGGTGGCTACACCTTC. The rearrangement uses TRBV27 and TRBJ1-2; perhaps TRBD1 as D (6 bases). The CDR3 length is 16 residues. The germline gives CDR1 MNHEY, CDR2 SMNVEV (reference sequence). Trimming removed 2 bases at V and 7 bases at J, with 20 bases between.

This rearrangement joins TRBV19 to TRBJ2-1, with 10 bases lining up with TRBD2. The trim removed 7 bases at V and 6 bases at J, leaving 15 bases unmatched. The CDR3 covers 17 residues. In germline, CDR1 is LNHDA, CDR2 SQIVND (reference sequence). DNA of the CDR3: TGTGCCAGTACCCTCCTTACCCGGACTAGCGGACCCAATGAGCAGTTCTTC. Its translation: CASTLLTRTSGPNEQFF.

This sequence joins TRBV2 and TRBJ2-1, with 11 nucleotides matching TRBD2. Trimming removed 7 bases from V and 6 bases from J; junction bases left unmatched: 5. The CDR3 has 14 amino acids. From germline, CDR1 is SNHLY and CDR2 FYNNEI. This CDR3 is CASKSSGRFNEQFF. In nucleotides, the CDR3 is TGTGCCAGCAAATCTAGCGGGAGGTTCAATGAGCAGTTCTTC.

V gene TRBV2 combines with J gene TRBJ1-5; D not certain. Germline V gene data show CDR1 as SNHLY and CDR2 as FYNNEI. The CDR3 is 13 amino acids. Trimming removed 2 bases at V and 6 bases at J, with 8 bases between. CDR3 DNA: TGTGCCAGCAGTGAATCGTCGAGTCAGCCCCAGCATTTT. This translates into CASSESSSQPQHF.

The rearrangement uses TRBV11-2 and TRBJ1-4; 10 bases align to TRBD1. Germline CDR1 reads SGHAT; CDR2 reads FQNNGV. The V gene end was trimmed by 3 bases and the J gene end by 8 bases; junction bases not matched to a gene: 9. This CDR3 comprises 16 residues. The CDR3 reads CASSFGTGDAREKLFF. The DNA for the CDR3 is TGTGCCAGCAGCTTCGGGACAGGGGATGCACGGGAAAAACTGTTTTTT.

This clone appeared a single time. This chain uses TRBV29-1 with TRBJ1-2, with 7 bases that match TRBD1. The CDR3 contains 12 residues. V gave up 2 bases and J gave up 8 bases; unmatched junction bases: 5. The germline V gene has CDR1 SQVTM and CDR2 ANQGSEA. CDR3 bases: TGCAGCGTTGAAAAGGACAGGCGCGGCTACACCTTC. Protein product: CSVEKDRRGYTF.

V is TRBV10-3 and J is TRBJ1-5; tentatively, D is TRBD1 (5 bases). Per the germline V gene, CDR1 is ENHRY and CDR2 is SYGVKD. The CDR3 runs to 15 residues. Deletions cut 0 bases from V and 3 bases from J, with 9 bases between. The DNA of the CDR3 is TGTGCCATCAGTGAGTCGAGACAGCTCAATCAGCCCCAGCATTTT. Amino acid sequence: CAISESRQLNQPQHF.

This chain links TRBV7-2 with TRBJ1-5; D possibly corresponds to TRBD1 (6 bases). This CDR3 contains 16 residues. Per germline, CDR1 SGHTA and CDR2 FQGNSA. Between the trimmed V and J ends, which lost 1 base and 0 bases, there was a span of 10 bases. The chain's CDR3 is CASSLGTVYSNQPQHF. In DNA form, the CDR3 reads TGTGCCAGCAGCTTAGGGACAGTTTATAGCAATCAGCCCCAGCATTTT. The entire variable domain, with the rest obtained from reference TRBV7-2 and TRBJ1-5, is as follows: GAGVSQSPSNKVTEKGKDVELRCDPISGHTALYWYRQSLGQGLEFLIYFQGNSAPDKSGLPSDRFSAERTGGSVSTLTIQRTQQEDSAVYLCASSLGTVYSNQPQHFGDGTRLSIL.

CDR3: CASSRQGVQTEAFF. The CDR3 region has the DNA TGTGCCAGCAGCCGACAGGGGGTCCAGACTGAAGCTTTCTTT. The rearrangement uses TRBV7-9 and TRBJ1-1; 9 nucleotides align to TRBD1. Unmatched junction bases numbered 6, after V lost 5 bases and J lost 5 bases. Germline values: CDR1 SEHNR, CDR2 FQNEAQ (reference sequence). This CDR3 has 14 residues.